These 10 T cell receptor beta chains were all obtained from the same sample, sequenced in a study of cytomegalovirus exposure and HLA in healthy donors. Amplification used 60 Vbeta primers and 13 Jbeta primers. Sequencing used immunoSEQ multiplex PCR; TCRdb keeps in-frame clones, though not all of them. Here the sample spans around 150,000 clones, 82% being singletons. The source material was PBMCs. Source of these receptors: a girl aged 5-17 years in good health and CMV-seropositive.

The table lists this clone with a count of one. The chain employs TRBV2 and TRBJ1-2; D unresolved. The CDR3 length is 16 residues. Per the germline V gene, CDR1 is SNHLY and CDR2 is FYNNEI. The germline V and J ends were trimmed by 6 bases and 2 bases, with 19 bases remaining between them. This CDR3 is CASRTSFRGRNYGYTF. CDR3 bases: TGTGCCAGCAGGACGAGCTTCCGGGGAAGGAACTATGGCTACACCTTC.

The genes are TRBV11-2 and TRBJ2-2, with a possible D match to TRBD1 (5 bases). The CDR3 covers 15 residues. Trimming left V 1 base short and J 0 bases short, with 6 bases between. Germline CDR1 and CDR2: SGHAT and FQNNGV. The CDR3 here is CASSLAGSNTGELFF. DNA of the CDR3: TGTGCCAGCAGCTTAGCAGGGTCGAACACCGGGGAGCTGTTTTTT.

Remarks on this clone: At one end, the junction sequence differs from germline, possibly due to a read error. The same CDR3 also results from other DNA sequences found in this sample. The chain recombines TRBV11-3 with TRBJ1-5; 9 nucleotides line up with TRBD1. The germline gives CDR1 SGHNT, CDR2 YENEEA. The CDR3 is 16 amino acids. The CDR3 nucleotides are TGCGCCAGCAGCTTCGGGACAGGGTATAGCAATCAGCCCCAGCATTTT. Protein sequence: CASSFGTGYSNQPQHF.

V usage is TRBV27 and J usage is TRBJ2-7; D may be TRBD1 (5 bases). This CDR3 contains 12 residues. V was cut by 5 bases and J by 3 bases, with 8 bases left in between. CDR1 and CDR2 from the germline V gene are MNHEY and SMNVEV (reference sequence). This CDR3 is CASSATGYEQYF. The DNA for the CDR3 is TGTGCCAGCAGTGCCACAGGCTACGAGCAGTACTTC.

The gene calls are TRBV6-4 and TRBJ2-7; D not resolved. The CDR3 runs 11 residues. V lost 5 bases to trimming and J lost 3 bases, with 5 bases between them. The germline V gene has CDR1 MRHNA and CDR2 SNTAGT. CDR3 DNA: TGTGCCAGCAGTCTAGTCTACGAGCAGTACTTC. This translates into CASSLVYEQYF.

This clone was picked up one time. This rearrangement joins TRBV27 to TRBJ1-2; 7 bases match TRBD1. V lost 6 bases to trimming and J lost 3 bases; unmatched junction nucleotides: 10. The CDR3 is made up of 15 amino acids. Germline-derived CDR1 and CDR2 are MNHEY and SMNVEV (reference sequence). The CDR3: CASSRQKGAHYGYTF. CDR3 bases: TGTGCCAGCAGCCGCCAAAAGGGGGCCCACTATGGCTACACCTTC.

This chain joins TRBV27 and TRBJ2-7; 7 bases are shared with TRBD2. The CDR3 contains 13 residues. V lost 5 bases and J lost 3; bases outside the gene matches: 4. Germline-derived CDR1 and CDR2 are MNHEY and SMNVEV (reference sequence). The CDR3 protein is CASSLGRGYEQYF. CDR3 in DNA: TGTGCCAGCAGTCTAGGGAGGGGCTACGAGCAGTACTTC.

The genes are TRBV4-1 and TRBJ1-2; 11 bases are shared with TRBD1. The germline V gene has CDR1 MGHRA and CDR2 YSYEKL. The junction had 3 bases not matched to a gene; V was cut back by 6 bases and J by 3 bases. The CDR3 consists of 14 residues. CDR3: CASSRDRGDYGYTF. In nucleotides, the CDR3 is TGCGCCAGCAGTAGGGACAGGGGGGACTATGGCTACACCTTC.

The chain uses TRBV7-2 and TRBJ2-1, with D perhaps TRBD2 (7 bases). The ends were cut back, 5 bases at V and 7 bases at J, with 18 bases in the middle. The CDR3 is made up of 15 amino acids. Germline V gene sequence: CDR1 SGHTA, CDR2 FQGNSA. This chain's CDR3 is CASSPLEGGRNEQFF. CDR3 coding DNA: TGTGCCAGCAGCCCACTCGAGGGGGGGCGGAATGAGCAGTTCTTC.

CDR3 DNA sequence: TGTGCCAGCAGCCTCGCAAAGGGGAAGTACGAGCAGTACTTC. It yields the protein CASSLAKGKYEQYF. The chain combines TRBV6-1 with TRBJ2-7, with D tentatively TRBD1 (5 bases). The CDR3 covers 14 residues. Per the germline V gene, CDR1 is MNHNS and CDR2 is SASEGT. The germline V and J ends were trimmed by 6 bases and 4 bases, with 16 bases remaining between them.